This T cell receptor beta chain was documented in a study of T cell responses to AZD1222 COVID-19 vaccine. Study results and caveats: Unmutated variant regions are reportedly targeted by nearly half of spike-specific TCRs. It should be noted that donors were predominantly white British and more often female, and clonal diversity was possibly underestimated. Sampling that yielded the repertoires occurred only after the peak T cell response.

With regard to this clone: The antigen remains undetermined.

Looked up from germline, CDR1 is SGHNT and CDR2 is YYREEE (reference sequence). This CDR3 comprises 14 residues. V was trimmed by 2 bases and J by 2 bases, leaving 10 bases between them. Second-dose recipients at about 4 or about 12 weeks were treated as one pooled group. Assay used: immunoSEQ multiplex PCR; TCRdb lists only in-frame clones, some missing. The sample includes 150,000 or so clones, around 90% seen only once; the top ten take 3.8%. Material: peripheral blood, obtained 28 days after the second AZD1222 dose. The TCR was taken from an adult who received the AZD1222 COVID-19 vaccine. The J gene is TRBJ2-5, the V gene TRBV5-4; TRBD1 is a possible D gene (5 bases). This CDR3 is CASSLGQRQETQYF. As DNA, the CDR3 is TGTGCCAGCAGCTTAGGACAAAGACAAGAGACCCAGTACTTC.